Each of the 30 T cell receptor beta chains below was sequenced from the same sample in a study of OX40 agonist ivuxolimab in advanced cancers. The assay was immunoSEQ multiplex PCR, and TCRdb's table has in-frame clones only and misses some. The sample includes tens of thousands of clones, around 86% of them seen just once. Sequencing used CD4+ or CD8+ T cells sorted from blood, obtained in a trial of the OX40 agonist ivuxolimab. Every receptor here comes from an adult with an advanced solid tumor such as melanoma, head and neck, liver or kidney cancer.

The chain joins TRBV7-9 to TRBJ1-5; D call uncertain. This CDR3 is built from 12 residues. Germline CDR1 reads SEHNR; CDR2 reads FQNEAQ (reference sequence). Trimming took off 6 bases at V and 2 bases at J, with 5 bases between the two ends. The CDR3 DNA follows: TGTGCCAGCAGGGTTGGCAATCAGCCCCAGCATTTT. Translation: CASRVGNQPQHF.

This chain joins TRBV2 and TRBJ2-1; D possibly corresponds to TRBD2 (7 bases). CDR1 is SNHLY and CDR2 is FYNNEI in the germline V gene. The length of the CDR3 is 17 residues. Between the trimmed V and J ends, which lost 6 bases and 4 bases, there was a span of 22 bases. CDR3 DNA sequence: TGTGCCAGCAGCCCTAAGAGGGGGGGGCCCTTTTACAATGAGCAGTTCTTC. Protein sequence: CASSPKRGGPFYNEQFF.

The chain has TRBV7-9 and TRBJ2-1; 7 bases agree with TRBD1. The V gene's germline CDR1 is SEHNR and CDR2 FQNEAQ (reference sequence). V was pared by 5 bases and J by 5 bases, with 18 bases of the junction left unmatched. CDR3 length: 18 amino acids. The CDR3 nucleotides are TGTGCCAGCAGCCCGGGACAGCCACAACTTCGGTCCGACAATGAGCAGTTCTTC. This encodes CASSPGQPQLRSDNEQFF. Full variable domain (rest looked up from reference TRBV7-9 and TRBJ2-1): DTGVSQNPRHKITKRGQNVTFRCDPISEHNRLYWYRQTLGQGPEFLTYFQNEAQLEKSRLLSDRFSAERPKGSFSTLEIQRTEQGDSAMYLCASSPGQPQLRSDNEQFFGPGTRLTVL.

The rearrangement joins TRBV6-5 to TRBJ1-1; D not resolved. This CDR3 region has 14 residues. V was shortened by 2 bases and J by 0 bases, with 7 bases between the two germline ends. Germline loops: CDR1 MNHEY, CDR2 SVGAGI. The DNA for the CDR3 is TGTGCCAGCAGTTACGGGGAAGTGAACACTGAAGCTTTCTTT. Translation: CASSYGEVNTEAFF.

The chain uses TRBV5-6 and TRBJ1-2, with 8 bases aligning to TRBD1. From germline, CDR1 is SGHDT and CDR2 YYEEEE. The CDR3 has 13 amino acids. The J segment lost 6 bases and the V segment lost 4 bases, leaving 5 bases of the junction unmatched. CDR3: CASSQDRVDGYTF. CDR3 coding DNA: TGTGCCAGCAGCCAGGACAGGGTTGATGGCTACACCTTC.

This clone was detected only a few times. This chain links TRBV6-5 with TRBJ1-2; D uncertain. Deletions cut 0 bases from V and 4 bases from J, with 9 bases between. CDR3 length: 14 residues. Germline assignment: CDR1 MNHEY and CDR2 SVGAGI. Written as DNA, the CDR3 is TGTGCCAGCAGTTACTCGGCAGGAGGCTATGGCTACACCTTC. This gives the protein CASSYSAGGYGYTF.

For this clone: Other DNA sequences of this sample code for an identical CDR3. The rearrangement joins TRBV6-5 to TRBJ2-7; D remains unclear. Germline loops: CDR1 MNHEY, CDR2 SVGAGI. The CDR3 is made up of 13 amino acids. V lost 2 bases and J lost 1, with 6 bases in between. The CDR3 region is CASSYMGSYEQYF. CDR3 coding DNA: TGTGCCAGCAGTTACATGGGGTCCTACGAGCAGTACTTC.

DNA for the CDR3: TGTGCCAGCAGCTCTTACCCACCAAATGGCTACACCTTC. It encodes CASSSYPPNGYTF. The chain is built from TRBV7-2 and TRBJ1-2; D ambiguous. Trimming took off 4 bases at V and 6 bases at J, with 12 bases between the two ends. The germline V gene encodes CDR1 SGHTA and CDR2 FQGNSA. The CDR3 spans 13 residues.

The genes are TRBV5-1 and TRBJ2-7, with 10 bases fitting TRBD1. The CDR3 is 13 residues long. V lost 7 bases to trimming and J lost 6 bases; unmatched junction nucleotides: 7. The germline V gene encodes CDR1 SGHRS and CDR2 YFSETQ. The CDR3 reads CASVGTGASEQYF. For the CDR3, the DNA is TGCGCCAGCGTGGGGACAGGGGCCAGCGAGCAGTACTTC.

The chain combines TRBV4-3 with TRBJ1-1, with TRBD1 matching over 8 bases. CDR1 is LGHNA, CDR2 YSLEER, per germline. V lost 0 bases and J lost 5; bases outside the gene matches: 2. This CDR3 contains 14 residues. The CDR3, as DNA: TGCGCCAGCAGCCAAGACAGGGGGCGGACTGAAGCTTTCTTT. This gives the protein CASSQDRGRTEAFF.

The chain recombines TRBV6-5 with TRBJ1-5; 10 nucleotides match TRBD1. Germline V CDR1 and CDR2: MNHEY, SVGAGI. CDR3 length equals 14 residues. Unmatched junction bases numbered 5, after V lost 6 bases and J lost 6 bases. DNA for the CDR3: TGTGCCAGCAGAGACAGGGGGCTGGTTCAGCCCCAGCATTTT. It specifies CASRDRGLVQPQHF.

J is TRBJ1-2 and V is TRBV21-1. TRBV21-1 is recorded as a pseudogene. The CDR3 length is 13 residues. The CDR3, as DNA: TGTGCCAGCAGTGGAGGGAGTAGCTATGGCTACACCTTC. Protein: CASSGGSSYGYTF.

This sequence joins TRBV13 and TRBJ1-6; 9 bases agree with TRBD1. The ends lost 1 base at V and 6 bases at J; junction bases unmatched: 1. Germline loops: CDR1 PRHDT, CDR2 FYEKMQ (reference sequence). This CDR3 region has 15 residues. Here the CDR3 DNA reads TGTGCCAGCAGCTTAGAGGGACAGGGTAATTCACCCCTCCACTTT. Amino acids: CASSLEGQGNSPLHF.

The chain has TRBV2 and TRBJ1-2; possibly TRBD1 for D (5 bases). Trimming pared 8 bases from V and 13 bases from J, leaving 14 bases between. The germline gives CDR1 SNHLY, CDR2 FYNNEI. The CDR3 runs 10 residues. The CDR3: CASAGHTPTF. For the CDR3, the DNA is TGTGCCAGCGCTGGACACACCCCCACCTTC.

The chain links TRBV11-2 to TRBJ2-5; the match to TRBD1 covers 8 bases. The germline V gene has CDR1 SGHAT and CDR2 FQNNGV. After removal of 5 bases from V and 2 bases from J, the junction contained 10 bases not matched to a gene. The CDR3 covers 16 residues. The DNA for the CDR3 is TGTGCCAGCAGCCCCGACAGGGGTATAGATCAAGAGACCCAGTACTTC. Protein: CASSPDRGIDQETQYF.

V usage is TRBV6-4 and J usage is TRBJ2-1; 7 bases line up with TRBD2. The CDR3 has 15 amino acids. The V gene's germline CDR1 is MRHNA and CDR2 SNTAGT. J lost 7 bases, V lost 2 bases, and 8 bases had no gene match. CDR3 nucleotide sequence: TGTGCCAGCAGTGACATATGGGGGGGAGAAAATGAGCAGTTCTTC. Its protein is CASSDIWGGENEQFF.

This chain links TRBV13 with TRBJ1-1, with 8 bases aligning to TRBD1. Unmatched junction bases numbered 8, after V lost 7 bases and J lost 4 bases. The CDR3 has 14 residues. CDR1 and CDR2 from the germline V gene are PRHDT and FYEKMQ (reference sequence). The CDR3 DNA is TGTGCCAGCAAGGAACAGGGGGTGTTCACTGAAGCTTTCTTT. Encoded protein: CASKEQGVFTEAFF. Full variable domain (outside the CDR3, taken from reference TRBV13 and TRBJ1-1): AAGVIQSPRHLIKEKRETATLKCYPIPRHDTVYWYQQGPGQDPQFLISFYEKMQSDKGSIPDRFSAQQFSDYHSELNMSSLELGDSALYFCASKEQGVFTEAFFGQGTRLTVV.

The CDR3 DNA is TGCAGCGTTGAGGGGGGAGGACAGCGGACTGAAGCTTTCTTT. Encoded protein: CSVEGGGQRTEAFF. V gene TRBV29-1 combines with J gene TRBJ1-1; possibly TRBD1 for D (6 bases). CDR1 is SQVTM, CDR2 ANQGSEA, per germline. The CDR3 covers 14 residues. V lost 3 bases, J lost 5 bases, and 16 bases lay in between.

The V and J genes are TRBV11-3 and TRBJ2-1, with 7 bases matching TRBD2. Germline V gene lookup returns CDR1 SGHNT and CDR2 YENEEA. V gave up 5 bases and J gave up 4 bases; unmatched junction bases: 8. The length of the CDR3 is 15 residues. The CDR3, as DNA: TGTGCCAGCAGCCCAGGTGTGGGGGGGTACAATGAGCAGTTCTTC. The encoded protein is CASSPGVGGYNEQFF.

This sequence joins TRBV5-1 and TRBJ2-6; no clear D. V was clipped by 4 bases and J by 2 bases, with 10 bases between them. There are 15 residues in the CDR3. The germline V gene encodes CDR1 SGHRS and CDR2 YFSETQ. The CDR3 sequence is CASSLGMPGANVLTF. CDR3 sequence (DNA): TGCGCCAGCAGCCTAGGAATGCCTGGGGCCAACGTCCTGACTTTC.

The V gene is TRBV9, the J gene TRBJ2-7; tentative D call: TRBD1 (5 bases). The CDR3 sequence is 15 residues long. V was pared by 0 bases and J by 0 bases, with 10 bases between. Germline V gives CDR1 SGDLS, CDR2 YYNGEE. This chain's CDR3 is CASSVGTGLSYEQYF. CDR3 in DNA: TGTGCCAGCAGCGTAGGAACAGGTCTCTCCTACGAGCAGTACTTC.

This chain connects TRBV6-6 to TRBJ2-7; 10 bases line up with TRBD2. Germline-derived CDR1 and CDR2 are MNHNY and SVGAGI (reference sequence). With 0 bases clipped from V and 2 bases from J, the junction kept 4 bases outside the gene matches. This CDR3 is built from 16 residues. CDR3 in DNA: TGTGCCAGCAGTTACTCGAGGCTAGCGGGGGCCTACGAGCAGTACTTC. This codes for CASSYSRLAGAYEQYF.

The chain couples TRBV11-2 to TRBJ2-1; 7 nucleotides match TRBD2. The length of the CDR3 is 13 residues. With 5 bases clipped from V and 4 bases from J, the junction kept 2 bases outside the gene matches. CDR1 and CDR2 (germline): SGHAT, FQNNGV. The CDR3 DNA reads TGTGCCAGCAGCCTAGCGGATTACAATGAGCAGTTCTTC. Its translation is CASSLADYNEQFF.

The genes are TRBV11-2 and TRBJ1-2; no clear D gene. Germline V gene lookup returns CDR1 SGHAT and CDR2 FQNNGV. V was clipped by 1 base and J by 3 bases, with 15 bases between them. The CDR3 sequence is 16 residues long. CDR3 amino acids: CASSLGPRHQYYGYTF. In DNA form, the CDR3 reads TGTGCCAGCAGCTTAGGCCCCCGCCACCAGTACTATGGCTACACCTTC.

The V and J genes are TRBV9 and TRBJ2-2; D is unclear. The CDR3 is 11 amino acids. Per the germline V gene, CDR1 is SGDLS and CDR2 is YYNGEE. The V and J ends lost 4 bases and 8 bases respectively, with 6 bases between them. Here the CDR3 DNA reads TGTGCCAGCAGCAAAACAGGGGAGCTGTTTTTT. Encoded protein: CASSKTGELFF.

The genes are TRBV29-1 and TRBJ2-7; the D gene is possibly TRBD1 (5 bases). The CDR3 loop spans 14 amino acids. Germline CDR1 reads SQVTM; CDR2 reads ANQGSEA. The V end lost 1 base, the J end lost 2 bases, and 12 bases lay between the germline ends. CDR3 bases: TGCAGCGTTGAAGGTCAAGGGGCCACCTACGAGCAGTACTTC. Its translation is CSVEGQGATYEQYF.

The chain has TRBV9 and TRBJ2-1; tentative D call: TRBD1 (7 bases). V lost 0 bases, J lost 7 bases, and 11 bases lay in between. The CDR3 length is 14 residues. Germline V gene lookup returns CDR1 SGDLS and CDR2 YYNGEE. CDR3 loop: CASSVAGGLNEQFF. The DNA for the CDR3 is TGTGCCAGCAGCGTAGCAGGGGGGCTAAATGAGCAGTTCTTC.

The V gene is TRBV9, the J gene TRBJ2-5; the match to TRBD2 covers 11 bases. The V segment lost 0 bases and the J segment 5 bases; nucleotides outside the gene matches: 6. This CDR3 has 16 residues. CDR1 and CDR2 from the germline V gene are SGDLS and YYNGEE. The CDR3 here is CASSVGTSGSRETQYF. The CDR3 nucleotides are TGTGCCAGCAGCGTAGGGACTAGCGGGTCGCGGGAGACCCAGTACTTC.

As DNA, the CDR3 is TGTGCCAGCAGCTTGATTTGGCAGGGCTATGGCTACACCTTC. It yields the protein CASSLIWQGYGYTF. This chain uses TRBV5-8 with TRBJ1-2; a possible D gene is TRBD1 (5 bases). CDR3 length: 14 amino acids. V was trimmed by 1 base and J by 4 bases, leaving 11 bases between them. Per germline, CDR1 SGHTS and CDR2 YDEGEE. Drawing the rest from reference TRBV5-8 and TRBJ1-2, the complete variable domain is EAGVTQSPTHLIKTRGQQATLRCSPISGHTSVYWYQQALGLGLQFLLWYDEGEERNRGNFPPRFSGRQFPNYSSELNVNALELEDSALYLCASSLIWQGYGYTFGSGTRLTVV.

This clone has a single count. The rearrangement uses TRBV7-2 and TRBJ1-6; 9 nucleotides agree with TRBD1. This CDR3 comprises 17 residues. Trimming removed 0 bases from V and 7 bases from J; junction bases left unmatched: 7. Germline V gene lookup returns CDR1 SGHTA and CDR2 FQGNSA. CDR3: CASSLARGTGRNSPLHF. The CDR3 DNA reads TGTGCCAGCAGCTTAGCGCGGGGGACAGGGCGCAATTCACCCCTCCACTTT.